These 32 T cell receptor beta chains came from one sample sequenced in a study of T-cell memory formation after mild COVID-19. MiXCR, applied by TCRdb to the 5' RACE reads, yields one record per CDR3 protein. This table has about 110,000 distinct CDR3 sequences, 15% to 20% appearing once. Input material: PBMCs or a T cell subset sorted from them (not recorded which). Source of these receptors: a man younger than 30 who had mild COVID-19 (a few samples of this study predate the infection). Cell type and time point are not known.

This rearrangement joins TRBV5-1 to TRBJ1-4, with 9 bases matching TRBD1. This CDR3 region has 14 residues. Germline CDR1 SGHRS, CDR2 YFSETQ. V was clipped by 7 bases and J by 6 bases; unmatched bases: 7. The CDR3 sequence: CASGPGQGDEKLFF. The DNA for the CDR3 is TGCGCCAGCGGACCGGGACAGGGTGATGAAAAACTGTTTTTT.

There are a few counts of this clonotype. This chain connects TRBV11-2 to TRBJ2-5; D ambiguous. The CDR3 totals 11 residues. Trimming pared 2 bases from V and 6 bases from J, leaving 4 bases between. The germline V gene has CDR1 SGHAT and CDR2 FQNNGV. Here the CDR3 reads CASSLFQTQYF. The CDR3 DNA is TGTGCCAGCAGCTTATTTCAGACCCAGTACTTC.

CDR3 DNA: TGTGCCACCACCGCCCAACCGGGACAGTACTTGAACACTGAAGCTTTCTTT. Translation: CATTAQPGQYLNTEAFF. The chain carries TRBV24-1 and TRBJ1-1; 7 bases fit TRBD1. With V trimmed by 8 bases and J by 0 bases, 14 bases remained unmatched. Germline CDR1 is KGHDR and CDR2 is SFDVKD. CDR3 size: 17 residues.

The chain carries TRBV20-1 and TRBJ1-4, with D unclear. Trimming took 0 bases from V and 5 from J, leaving 13 bases between them. Germline V lookup: CDR1 DFQATT, CDR2 SNEGSKA (reference sequence). CDR3 length: 15 amino acids. CDR3 nucleotide sequence: TGCAGTGCTAGAGATCCGGGCGGACGAAATGAAAAACTGTTTTTT. This gives the protein CSARDPGGRNEKLFF.

The chain links TRBV10-1 to TRBJ1-6; a weak D match, TRBD1 (6 bases). The V and J ends lost 6 bases and 6 bases respectively, with 12 bases between them. Per the germline V gene, CDR1 is WNHNN and CDR2 is SYGVQD (reference sequence). There are 14 residues in the CDR3. The CDR3 nucleotides read TGCGCCAGCAGCCCAAACAGGGCTAATTCACCCCTCCACTTT. It is translated as CASSPNRANSPLHF.

As DNA, the CDR3 is TGTGCCACCAGCAGAGCTCCCTTTGCAAGCACAGATACGCAGTATTTT. Its protein product is CATSRAPFASTDTQYF. The chain joins TRBV15 to TRBJ2-3, with D unclear. Per germline, CDR1 LNHNV and CDR2 YYDKDF (reference sequence). V was trimmed by 1 base and J by 0 bases, leaving 11 bases between them. The CDR3 runs 16 residues.

The sample holds a few counts of this clonotype. The chain employs TRBV29-1 and TRBJ2-2, with 7 positions matching TRBD2. The CDR3 loop spans 16 amino acids. The J segment lost 1 base and the V segment lost 6 bases, leaving 11 bases of the junction unmatched. Per the germline V gene, CDR1 is SQVTM and CDR2 is ANQGSEA. In nucleotides, the CDR3 is TGCAGCGTCCCATCCCCGACTAGCTGGAACACCGGGGAGCTGTTTTTT. Its translation: CSVPSPTSWNTGELFF.

J is TRBJ2-7 and V is TRBV6-6; D remains unclear. CDR1 is MNHNY, CDR2 SVGAGI, per germline (reference sequence). Trimming removed 4 bases from V and 7 bases from J, with 8 bases in between. This CDR3 has 11 amino acids. The CDR3 sequence is CASSSGLEQYF. For the CDR3, the DNA is TGTGCCAGCAGTTCCGGGTTGGAGCAGTACTTC.

The chain couples TRBV9 to TRBJ2-2; D possibly matches TRBD1 or TRBD2 (7 bases each). CDR3 length equals 15 residues. Germline assignment: CDR1 SGDLS and CDR2 YYNGEE. Trimming took off 3 bases at V and 6 bases at J, with 15 bases between the two ends. The DNA for the CDR3 is TGTGCCAGCAGCGCATACAGGGGAGGGGCCGGGGAGCTGTTTTTT. This sequence encodes CASSAYRGGAGELFF.

The gene calls are TRBV9 and TRBJ1-1; 7 nucleotides align to TRBD1. This CDR3 spans 15 amino acids. V was pared by 5 bases and J by 3 bases, with 10 bases of the junction left unmatched. The germline V gene has CDR1 SGDLS and CDR2 YYNGEE. CDR3 sequence: CASRVIERGHTEAFF. CDR3 nucleotide sequence: TGTGCCAGCAGAGTAATCGAGAGGGGGCACACTGAAGCTTTCTTT. Full variable domain (outside the CDR3, taken from reference TRBV9 and TRBJ1-1): DSGVTQTPKHLITATGQRVTLRCSPRSGDLSVYWYQQSLDQGLQFLIQYYNGEERAKGNILERFSAQQFPDLHSELNLSSLELGDSALYFCASRVIERGHTEAFFGQGTRLTVV.

V usage is TRBV9 and J usage is TRBJ1-5; maybe TRBD1 (6 bases). CDR1 and CDR2 from the germline V gene are SGDLS and YYNGEE. The CDR3 is 15 amino acids. Trimming shortened V by 3 bases and J by 3 bases, and 13 bases separated the two germline ends. The CDR3 spells CASSAQGTFNQPQHF. The DNA of the CDR3 is TGTGCCAGCAGCGCCCAGGGGACATTCAATCAGCCCCAGCATTTT. Variable domain in full (rest from reference TRBV9 and TRBJ1-5): DSGVTQTPKHLITATGQRVTLRCSPRSGDLSVYWYQQSLDQGLQFLIQYYNGEERAKGNILERFSAQQFPDLHSELNLSSLELGDSALYFCASSAQGTFNQPQHFGDGTRLSIL.

The chain employs TRBV28 and TRBJ2-1; no clear D gene. The germline gives CDR1 MDHEN, CDR2 SYDVKM. The CDR3 has 11 residues. Between the trimmed V and J ends, which lost 5 bases and 8 bases, there was a span of 7 bases. The CDR3 DNA reads TGTGCCAGCAGTCCCAACTATGAGCAGTTCTTC. It specifies CASSPNYEQFF.

A few counts support this clonotype. Written as DNA, the CDR3 is TGCGCCAGCAGCCGCCGCGGACGGGGGAACACTGAAGCTTTCTTT. Translating it yields CASSRRGRGNTEAFF. This rearrangement joins TRBV5-1 to TRBJ1-1; D is undetermined. This CDR3 spans 15 amino acids. CDR1 and CDR2 from the germline V gene are SGHRS and YFSETQ. The V end lost 4 bases, the J end lost 1 base, and 14 bases lay between the germline ends.

The sample holds a few counts of this clonotype. J is TRBJ1-1 and V is TRBV4-1; D gene unclear. V was clipped by 4 bases and J by 1 base, with 13 bases between them. CDR3 length: 15 residues. The germline gives CDR1 MGHRA, CDR2 YSYEKL. The CDR3 DNA reads TGCGCCAGCAGCCCTGGGGAACTCTGGAACACTGAAGCTTTCTTT. As protein: CASSPGELWNTEAFF.

This chain links TRBV6-5 with TRBJ1-1; D gene uncertain. CDR1 and CDR2 from the germline V gene are MNHEY and SVGAGI. V lost 5 bases and J 1 base, leaving 8 bases between the germline ends. The CDR3 is 13 residues long. CDR3 sequence (DNA): TGTGCCAGCAGTCTCAAGTGGAACACTGAAGCTTTCTTT. It specifies CASSLKWNTEAFF.

The table lists this clonotype with many counts. The chain combines TRBV20-1 with TRBJ2-2, with 8 bases matching TRBD1. The CDR3 consists of 16 residues. Germline-derived CDR1 and CDR2 are DFQATT and SNEGSKA (reference sequence). Trimming removed 3 bases from V and 4 bases from J; junction bases left unmatched: 10. CDR3 amino acids: CSARIPGQESTGELFF. The CDR3 nucleotides read TGCAGTGCTAGGATACCGGGACAGGAATCCACCGGGGAGCTGTTTTTT.

This clonotype has a handful of counts. The V gene is TRBV4-1, the J gene TRBJ2-7; the D call may be TRBD1 or TRBD2 (5 bases each). CDR1 and CDR2 from the germline V gene are MGHRA and YSYEKL. The CDR3 totals 17 residues. V gave up 1 base and J gave up 0 bases, with 16 bases separating them. CDR3 protein: CASSQVLFGTDSYEQYF. The CDR3 nucleotides read TGCGCCAGCAGCCAAGTATTGTTCGGGACGGACTCCTACGAGCAGTACTTC.

This clonotype was seen a handful of times. The CDR3 loop is CASTPAGERTDTQYF. The CDR3 coding sequence is TGCGCCAGCACTCCAGCGGGGGAACGCACAGATACGCAGTATTTT. The chain links TRBV10-2 to TRBJ2-3; TRBD2 matches at 8 bases. V lost 7 bases and J lost 1; bases outside the gene matches: 7. The germline gives CDR1 WSHSY, CDR2 SAAADI. The CDR3 runs 15 residues.

The rearrangement links TRBV10-1 to TRBJ2-7, with TRBD2 as a possible D gene (5 bases). Trimming took 8 bases from V and 6 from J, leaving 14 bases between them. Per germline, CDR1 WNHNN and CDR2 SYGVQD (reference sequence). This CDR3 is built from 12 residues. The CDR3 reads CASSGLLSEQYF. CDR3 DNA sequence: TGCGCCAGCTCAGGACTCTTATCCGAGCAGTACTTC.

This clonotype was observed at least ten times. This chain links TRBV7-9 with TRBJ2-1, with D unresolved. Deletions cut 2 bases from V and 10 bases from J, with 12 bases between. CDR3 length: 13 residues. In germline, CDR1 is SEHNR, CDR2 FQNEAQ (reference sequence). CDR3 sequence: CASSLTLVWEQFF. The CDR3 DNA reads TGTGCCAGCAGCTTAACCCTCGTTTGGGAGCAGTTCTTC. Full variable domain (outside the CDR3, taken from reference TRBV7-9 and TRBJ2-1): DTGVSQNPRHKITKRGQNVTFRCDPISEHNRLYWYRQTLGQGPEFLTYFQNEAQLEKSRLLSDRFSAERPKGSFSTLEIQRTEQGDSAMYLCASSLTLVWEQFFGPGTRLTVL.

This clonotype turned up a few times. V and J are TRBV6-5 and TRBJ2-2; D is possibly TRBD2 (7 bases). Deletions cut 0 bases from V and 0 bases from J, with 14 bases between. CDR1 and CDR2 (germline): MNHEY, SVGAGI. CDR3 length: 18 residues. CDR3 in DNA: TGTGCCAGCAGTTACTCGACGGCGGGGGCCCCGAACACCGGGGAGCTGTTTTTT. It codes for CASSYSTAGAPNTGELFF.

In its sample, this clonotype was seen a few times. The chain joins TRBV7-2 to TRBJ1-3, with D unclear. V was shortened by 1 base and J by 0 bases, with 7 bases between the two germline ends. This CDR3 is 15 amino acids long. Germline CDR1 is SGHTA and CDR2 is FQGNSA. The CDR3 DNA reads TGTGCCAGCAGCTTAGGGCTGAGCTCTGGAAACACCATATATTTT. Translating gives CASSLGLSSGNTIYF.

The chain is built from TRBV11-2 and TRBJ1-1; no reliable D call. Germline V lookup: CDR1 SGHAT, CDR2 FQNNGV. The CDR3 consists of 14 residues. Between the trimmed V and J ends, which lost 1 base and 2 bases, there was a span of 8 bases. The CDR3 DNA follows: TGTGCCAGCAGCTTAGGACCGGGAAACACTGAAGCTTTCTTT. Its protein product is CASSLGPGNTEAFF.

The J gene is TRBJ1-2, the V gene TRBV7-8; D is undetermined. CDR3 length equals 13 residues. V was clipped by 1 base and J by 4 bases, with 7 bases between them. CDR1 and CDR2 (germline): SGHVS, FQNEAQ. This CDR3 is CASSLDLGYGYTF. For the CDR3, the DNA is TGTGCCAGCAGCTTAGATCTTGGCTATGGCTACACCTTC. The complete variable domain, with remaining parts taken from reference TRBV7-8 and TRBJ1-2, reads GAGVSQSPRYKVAKRGQDVALRCDPISGHVSLFWYQQALGQGPEFLTYFQNEAQLDKSGLPSDRFFAERPEGSVSTLKIQRTQQEDSAVYLCASSLDLGYGYTFGSGTRLTVV.

In its sample, this clonotype was seen a few times. The chain uses TRBV5-1 and TRBJ2-2; unclear D gene. V was shortened by 7 bases and J by 7 bases, with 11 bases between the two germline ends. Germline V gene sequence: CDR1 SGHRS, CDR2 YFSETQ. The CDR3 covers 12 residues. The CDR3 here is CASSMTLGELFF. The CDR3 nucleotides are TGCGCCAGCTCAATGACTCTCGGGGAGCTGTTTTTT.

The J gene is TRBJ2-2, the V gene TRBV29-1; unclear D gene. The CDR3 runs 11 residues. Germline CDR1 SQVTM, CDR2 ANQGSEA. With 5 bases removed from V and 5 bases from J, the gap between germline ends came to 6 bases. The CDR3 DNA sequence: TGCAGCGTTCAAAGGACCGGGGAGCTGTTTTTT. It specifies CSVQRTGELFF.

The rearrangement links TRBV7-9 to TRBJ2-3; the match to TRBD1 covers 7 bases. Germline V CDR1 and CDR2: SEHNR, FQNEAQ (reference sequence). The CDR3 extends over 16 amino acids. V lost 1 base to trimming and J lost 0 bases; unmatched junction nucleotides: 4. CDR3: CASSLEGQSSTDTQYF. CDR3 sequence (DNA): TGTGCCAGCAGCTTAGAGGGACAGTCCAGCACAGATACGCAGTATTTT.

The chain recombines TRBV11-2 with TRBJ2-7; 7 bases match TRBD2. J gave up 3 bases and V 6 bases, and 11 bases lay outside the gene matches. The CDR3 totals 15 residues. Germline values: CDR1 SGHAT, CDR2 FQNNGV. The CDR3 sequence is CASRPAGLGLYEQYF. CDR3 nucleotide sequence: TGTGCCAGCAGGCCAGCGGGGTTGGGACTCTACGAGCAGTACTTC.

The chain couples TRBV29-1 to TRBJ2-6; 7 nucleotides agree with TRBD2. This CDR3 spans 15 amino acids. Germline V gene lookup returns CDR1 SQVTM and CDR2 ANQGSEA. With V trimmed by 4 bases and J by 4 bases, 7 bases remained unmatched. Written as DNA, the CDR3 is TGCAGCGTTGCTGGGGAGGGTACCGGGGCCAACGTCCTGACTTTC. Translation gives CSVAGEGTGANVLTF.

The chain uses TRBV6-5 and TRBJ2-2; D is possibly TRBD1 or TRBD2 (6 bases each). Trimming left V 5 bases short and J 5 bases short, with 15 bases between. This CDR3 contains 15 residues. CDR1 is MNHEY and CDR2 is SVGAGI in the germline V gene. CDR3 DNA: TGTGCCAGCAGTACTAATGGGGGGCGGACCGGGGAGCTGTTTTTT. Residues: CASSTNGGRTGELFF.

This clonotype was counted ten times or more. The chain recombines TRBV5-1 with TRBJ1-2, with D possibly TRBD1 on 6 matching bases. CDR3 length: 13 amino acids. CDR1 and CDR2 (germline): SGHRS, YFSETQ. Deletions cut 7 bases from V and 8 bases from J, with 18 bases between. The CDR3 DNA reads TGCGCCAGCCGGAGACAGGATGGGATGGGCTACACCTTC. Its translation is CASRRQDGMGYTF.

This clonotype was seen a handful of times. The chain is built from TRBV12-3 or TRBV12-4 and TRBJ2-7; possible D gene TRBD1, 6 bases. The CDR3 sequence is 14 residues long. Trimming removed 1 base from V and 4 bases from J, with 11 bases in between. Here the CDR3 reads CASSLEQGRYEQYF. CDR3 DNA: TGTGCCAGCAGTTTAGAGCAGGGGCGGTACGAGCAGTACTTC.